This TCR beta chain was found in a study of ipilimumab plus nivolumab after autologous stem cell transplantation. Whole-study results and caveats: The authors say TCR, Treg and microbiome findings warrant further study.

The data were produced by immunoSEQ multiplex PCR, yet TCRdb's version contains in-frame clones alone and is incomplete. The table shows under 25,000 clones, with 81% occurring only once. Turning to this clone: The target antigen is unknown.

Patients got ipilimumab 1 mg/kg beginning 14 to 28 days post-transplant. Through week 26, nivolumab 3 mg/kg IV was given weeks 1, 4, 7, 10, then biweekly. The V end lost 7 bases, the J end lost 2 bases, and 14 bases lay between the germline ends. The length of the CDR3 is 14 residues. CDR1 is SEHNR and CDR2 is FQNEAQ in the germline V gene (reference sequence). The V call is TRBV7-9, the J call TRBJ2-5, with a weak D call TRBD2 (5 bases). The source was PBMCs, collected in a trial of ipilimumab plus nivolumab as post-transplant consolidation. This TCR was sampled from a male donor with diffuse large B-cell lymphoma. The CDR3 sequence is CASTPGFGQETQYF. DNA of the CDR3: TGTGCCAGCACCCCGGGGTTTGGGCAAGAGACCCAGTACTTC.